Each of the 29 T cell receptor beta chains below was sequenced from the same sample in a study of blood T cell dynamics during melanoma immunotherapy. The sample's time point: week 3, after first cycle of checkpoint inhibitor. Some clones are missing from TCRdb's copy, which holds only in-frame ones; the method was immunoSEQ multiplex PCR. Of 6,000 to 8,000 clones in the sample, roughly 90% were seen once. The specimen comprised blood, sampled from a patient treated with checkpoint blockade. These receptor sequences come from a human donor with melanoma.

This clone turned up a few times. This chain joins TRBV7-9 and TRBJ1-5; the match to TRBD1 covers 10 bases. Germline V lookup: CDR1 SEHNR, CDR2 FQNEAQ (reference sequence). This CDR3 spans 17 amino acids. V was clipped by 5 bases and J by 5 bases; unmatched bases: 12. Here the CDR3 reads CASSPDRGRGGDQPQHF. As DNA, the CDR3 is TGTGCCAGCAGCCCCGACAGGGGGCGCGGGGGTGATCAGCCCCAGCATTTT.

This sequence joins TRBV20-1 and TRBJ2-3; D is uncertain. This CDR3 has 10 amino acids. Germline V gives CDR1 DFQATT, CDR2 SNEGSKA (reference sequence). The V and J ends lost 6 bases and 8 bases respectively, with 9 bases between them. The CDR3 region has the DNA TGCAGTGCGCAAGTGGGTACGCAGTATTTT. As protein: CSAQVGTQYF.

The V call is TRBV2, the J call TRBJ2-2, with D possibly TRBD2 on 7 matching bases. The CDR3 is made up of 18 amino acids. CDR1 and CDR2 from the germline V gene are SNHLY and FYNNEI. Trimming removed 0 bases from V and 2 bases from J, with 16 bases in between. CDR3 sequence (DNA): TGTGCCAGCAGTGAAGCCAGGTTTGGGGGGGCCAACACCGGGGAGCTGTTTTTT. It is translated as CASSEARFGGANTGELFF.

This chain links TRBV6-1 with TRBJ1-3, with D perhaps TRBD1 (5 bases). Trimming removed 1 base from V and 0 bases from J, with 19 bases in between. The CDR3 covers 19 residues. Germline assignment: CDR1 MNHNS and CDR2 SASEGT. In nucleotides, the CDR3 is TGTGCCAGCAGTGAAGTGAGGGATACGACAGCGACCTCTGGAAACACCATATATTTT. This sequence encodes CASSEVRDTTATSGNTIYF.

This chain connects TRBV6-1 to TRBJ1-4; TRBD1 might be the D (6 bases). Germline CDR1 and CDR2: MNHNS and SASEGT. V lost 2 bases, J lost 8 bases, and 15 bases lay in between. This CDR3 contains 15 residues. CDR3 bases: TGTGCCAGCAGTGAACGGGGGCCATTAGGCGAAAAACTGTTTTTT. Its translation: CASSERGPLGEKLFF.

This clone appeared a single time. CDR3 residues: CASSRDADYEQYF. The CDR3 nucleotides read TGTGCCAGCAGTCGGGACGCCGACTACGAGCAGTACTTC. The chain couples TRBV6-1 to TRBJ2-7; D is tentatively TRBD1 or TRBD2 (5 bases each). The germline CDR1 and CDR2 sequences are MNHNS and SASEGT. CDR3 length: 13 residues. Trimming removed 5 bases at V and 3 bases at J, with 11 bases between.

This chain uses TRBV30 with TRBJ1-2; tentatively, D is TRBD1 (5 bases). Germline V gene sequence: CDR1 GTSNPN, CDR2 SVGIG (reference sequence). V lost 8 bases and J lost 1, with 17 bases in between. The CDR3 sequence is 14 residues long. The CDR3 DNA is TGTGCCACGATCCCGGATCAGGGTAACTATGGCTACACCTTC. Protein product: CATIPDQGNYGYTF.

The V gene is TRBV23-1, the J gene TRBJ2-1; a weak D match, TRBD2 (6 bases). TRBV23-1 is flagged as an ORF with uncertain function. V was shortened by 0 bases and J by 4 bases, with 19 bases between the two germline ends. The CDR3 runs 18 residues. The CDR3 nucleotides read TGCGCCAGCAGTCAATCGACCGGCCGGGACTTGCGGTACAATGAGCAGTTCTTC. It yields the protein CASSQSTGRDLRYNEQFF.

This chain links TRBV2 with TRBJ2-3; D is undetermined. Per germline, CDR1 SNHLY and CDR2 FYNNEI. CDR3 size: 14 residues. V was clipped by 3 bases and J by 0 bases, with 7 bases between them. CDR3 protein: CASSESGSTDTQYF. The CDR3 DNA is TGTGCCAGCAGTGAGTCGGGCAGCACAGATACGCAGTATTTT.

CDR3 residues: CASSFPTGGGYGYTF. The CDR3 coding sequence is TGTGCCAGCAGCTTTCCGACAGGCGGGGGCTATGGCTACACCTTC. The V and J genes are TRBV5-6 and TRBJ1-2, with a possible D match to TRBD1 (6 bases). The CDR3 runs to 15 residues. Germline CDR1 is SGHDT and CDR2 is YYEEEE. Trimming took 2 bases from V and 4 from J, leaving 15 bases between them. Complete variable domain (other parts from reference TRBV5-6 and TRBJ1-2): DAGVTQSPTHLIKTRGQQVTLRCSPKSGHDTVSWYQQALGQGPQFIFQYYEEEERQRGNFPDRFSGHQFPNYSSELNVNALLLGDSALYLCASSFPTGGGYGYTFGSGTRLTVV.

The CDR3 sequence: CASSGLAGGPGELFF. The DNA of the CDR3 is TGTGCCAGCAGCGGACTAGCGGGGGGACCCGGGGAGCTGTTTTTT. The chain is built from TRBV2 and TRBJ2-2; 14 nucleotides align to TRBD2. CDR3 length: 15 residues. V was pared by 6 bases and J by 6 bases, with 3 bases of the junction left unmatched. Germline V gene sequence: CDR1 SNHLY, CDR2 FYNNEI.

This chain connects TRBV6-1 to TRBJ1-5, with TRBD1 as a possible D gene (6 bases). CDR3 length: 14 amino acids. The V end was cut by 8 bases, the J end by 0 bases, with 11 bases between. Per the germline V gene, CDR1 is MNHNS and CDR2 is SASEGT. The CDR3 DNA reads as TGTGCCAGCGGACAGACCTATAGCAATCAGCCCCAGCATTTT. Amino acids: CASGQTYSNQPQHF.

This sequence joins TRBV9 and TRBJ2-3, with 9 nucleotides matching TRBD2. The CDR3 runs to 18 residues. The germline CDR1 and CDR2 sequences are SGDLS and YYNGEE. V trimming: 0 bases; J trimming: 4 bases; junction bases outside the gene matches: 12. The DNA for the CDR3 is TGTGCCAGCAGCGTAGATGCGGGCGGGGGGGCCAGGGCAGATACGCAGTATTTT. Its protein is CASSVDAGGGARADTQYF. The whole variable domain, filled in from reference TRBV9 and TRBJ2-3, reads DSGVTQTPKHLITATGQRVTLRCSPRSGDLSVYWYQQSLDQGLQFLIQYYNGEERAKGNILERFSAQQFPDLHSELNLSSLELGDSALYFCASSVDAGGGARADTQYFGPGTRLTVL.

This chain connects TRBV4-1 to TRBJ2-4; weak D call: TRBD2 (5 bases). The CDR3 extends over 15 amino acids. V was clipped by 0 bases and J by 3 bases, with 9 bases between them. Germline V gene lookup returns CDR1 MGHRA and CDR2 YSYEKL. CDR3: CASSQDRDNKNIQYF. The CDR3 bases are TGCGCCAGCAGCCAAGACCGGGATAACAAAAACATTCAGTACTTC.

The CDR3 bases are TGTGCCAGCAGCGGAGGTCCCGGACGGTACACCGGGGAGCTGTTTTTT. Protein sequence: CASSGGPGRYTGELFF. The chain couples TRBV5-6 to TRBJ2-2, with D possibly being TRBD2 (5 bases). Germline CDR1 reads SGHDT; CDR2 reads YYEEEE. The V end lost 4 bases, the J end lost 3 bases, and 16 bases lay between the germline ends. CDR3 length: 16 amino acids.

The rearrangement uses TRBV15 and TRBJ2-1; D is possibly TRBD1 or TRBD2 (5 bases each). The CDR3 loop spans 20 amino acids. CDR1 is LNHNV and CDR2 is YYDKDF in the germline V gene (reference sequence). The germline V and J ends were trimmed by 3 bases and 0 bases, with 24 bases remaining between them. CDR3 in DNA: TGTGCCACCAGCAGCCAGATATGGCCCGGGACCGCGAGCTCCTACAATGAGCAGTTCTTC. Translating gives CATSSQIWPGTASSYNEQFF.

This clone has only one observation. Written as DNA, the CDR3 is TGTGCCAGCAGGTCAGCGTTCACCTCCTACAATGAGCAGTTCTTC. This gives the protein CASRSAFTSYNEQFF. The genes are TRBV28 and TRBJ2-1; no clear D. Germline lookup yields CDR1 MDHEN and CDR2 SYDVKM. Trimming shortened V by 6 bases and J by 0 bases, and 12 bases separated the two germline ends. This CDR3 contains 15 residues. Based on the CDR3 plus reference TRBV28 and TRBJ2-1, the full variable domain is DVKVTQSSRYLVKRTGEKVFLECVQDMDHENMFWYRQDPGLGLRLIYFSYDVKMKEKGDIPEGYSVSREKKERFSLILESASTNQTSMYLCASRSAFTSYNEQFFGPGTRLTVL.

This chain joins TRBV4-2 and TRBJ1-1, with a weak D call TRBD1 (5 bases). This CDR3 contains 14 residues. Germline V lookup: CDR1 LGHNA, CDR2 YNFKEQ. Trimming took off 3 bases at V and 7 bases at J, with 15 bases between the two ends. The CDR3 DNA reads TGTGCCAGCAGCCAGGCTAACCAGGGCTTTGAAGCTTTCTTT. Its protein is CASSQANQGFEAFF.

This clone was picked up a small number of times. The gene calls are TRBV5-1 and TRBJ1-6; D is possibly TRBD1 (5 bases). The germline V and J ends were trimmed by 0 bases and 10 bases, with 8 bases remaining between them. The CDR3 is 13 residues long. Germline V gene lookup returns CDR1 SGHRS and CDR2 YFSETQ. CDR3 in amino acids: CASSLVGDSPLHF. CDR3 in DNA: TGCGCCAGCAGCTTGGTTGGGGACTCACCCCTCCACTTT.

The chain carries TRBV2 and TRBJ1-6, with D possibly matching TRBD1 (5 bases). The CDR3 is 14 residues long. The V gene lost 8 bases and the J gene lost 3 bases, with 11 bases spanning the gap. CDR1 and CDR2 (germline): SNHLY, FYNNEI. Written as DNA, the CDR3 is TGTGCCAGCGGGAGGGACCACTATAATTCACCCCTCCACTTT. As protein: CASGRDHYNSPLHF. Drawing the rest from reference TRBV2 and TRBJ1-6, the complete variable domain is EPEVTQTPSHQVTQMGQEVILRCVPISNHLYFYWYRQILGQKVEFLVSFYNNEISEKSEIFDDQFSVERPDGSNFTLKIRSTKLEDSAMYFCASGRDHYNSPLHFGNGTRLTVT.

V gene TRBV6-5 combines with J gene TRBJ2-2, with TRBD1 matching over 8 bases. The CDR3 consists of 15 residues. V shed 8 bases and J 4 bases; nucleotides not matched to a gene: 9. Germline CDR1 reads MNHEY; CDR2 reads SVGAGI. CDR3 nucleotide sequence: TGTGCCAGCCGCCCCCAACAGGGGGTCACCGGGGAGCTGTTTTTT. Translating it yields CASRPQQGVTGELFF.

This clone is a singleton in its sample. V is TRBV6-5 and J is TRBJ2-3, with a tentative D call TRBD2 (6 bases). CDR1 and CDR2 from the germline V gene are MNHEY and SVGAGI. Trimming stripped 0 bases from V and 2 bases from J, with 12 bases between. The CDR3 length is 16 residues. In DNA form, the CDR3 reads TGTGCCAGCAGTTACTCGAGGGGCGGGAACACAGATACGCAGTATTTT. Protein sequence: CASSYSRGGNTDTQYF.

The chain joins TRBV14 to TRBJ1-2, with D tentatively TRBD1 (6 bases). This CDR3 has 14 amino acids. Germline-derived CDR1 and CDR2 are SGHDN and FVKESK. Trimming cost V 4 bases and J 6 bases, with 15 bases left between them. The CDR3, as DNA: TGTGCCAGCAGCCCCCCCACAGGGTTTAATGGCTACACCTTC. This gives the protein CASSPPTGFNGYTF. Supplemented by reference TRBV14 and TRBJ1-2, the full variable domain reads EAGVTQFPSHSVIEKGQTVTLRCDPISGHDNLYWYRRVMGKEIKFLLHFVKESKQDESGMPNNRFLAERTGGTYSTLKVQPAELEDSGVYFCASSPPTGFNGYTFGSGTRLTVV.

To note about this clone: Other nucleotide sequences from this sample produce the same CDR3. The chain links TRBV9 to TRBJ2-7; D could derive from TRBD1 or TRBD2 (5 bases each). CDR1 is SGDLS and CDR2 is YYNGEE in the germline V gene. V was trimmed by 0 bases and J by 7 bases, leaving 17 bases between them. The CDR3 length is 15 residues. The CDR3 loop reads CASSVAAGALGEQYF. CDR3 bases: TGTGCCAGCAGCGTAGCGGCCGGGGCTCTAGGGGAGCAGTACTTC.

This chain connects TRBV7-3 to TRBJ2-5; the D is unclear. V gave up 4 bases and J gave up 2 bases, with 8 bases separating them. The CDR3 is 13 amino acids. CDR1 is SGHTA and CDR2 is FQGTGA in the germline V gene. In DNA form, the CDR3 reads TGTGCCAGCAGCTCGCCTGAGCAAGAGACCCAGTACTTC. Translation: CASSSPEQETQYF.

The V and J genes are TRBV11-1 and TRBJ1-1; D is unclear. Germline CDR1 SGHAT, CDR2 FQDESV (reference sequence). Trimming shortened V by 2 bases and J by 1 base, and 8 bases separated the two germline ends. The CDR3 spans 14 residues. CDR3 coding DNA: TGTGCCAGCAGCTTACCCTGGACGAACACTGAAGCTTTCTTT. Protein: CASSLPWTNTEAFF.

The chain joins TRBV9 to TRBJ1-1; 7 nucleotides line up with TRBD1. This CDR3 is built from 14 residues. CDR1 and CDR2 from the germline V gene are SGDLS and YYNGEE. Trimming took 2 bases from V and 3 from J; bases not matched to a gene: 4. Here the CDR3 DNA reads TGTGCCAGCAGCGTTAGGACAGGCCACACTGAAGCTTTCTTT. It specifies CASSVRTGHTEAFF. The full variable domain, with the rest looked up from reference TRBV9 and TRBJ1-1, is DSGVTQTPKHLITATGQRVTLRCSPRSGDLSVYWYQQSLDQGLQFLIQYYNGEERAKGNILERFSAQQFPDLHSELNLSSLELGDSALYFCASSVRTGHTEAFFGQGTRLTVV.

V gene TRBV2 combines with J gene TRBJ1-2, with no clear D. Germline V lookup: CDR1 SNHLY, CDR2 FYNNEI. V was trimmed by 11 bases and J by 3 bases, leaving 16 bases between them. The CDR3 spans 13 residues. The CDR3: CAASSQRDYGYTF. The CDR3 nucleotides are TGTGCCGCCTCGTCCCAGAGGGACTATGGCTACACCTTC.

The table lists this clone with a count of one. The chain combines TRBV6-5 with TRBJ2-7; 8 bases are shared with TRBD1. Germline CDR1 is MNHEY and CDR2 is SVGAGI. Losses at the gene ends were 4 bases for V and 4 bases for J; bases not matched to a gene: 12. The CDR3 has 16 residues. CDR3 residues: CASSSWATGALYEQYF. The CDR3 DNA reads as TGTGCCAGCAGTTCTTGGGCGACAGGGGCCCTTTACGAGCAGTACTTC.